Below are 4 T cell receptor beta chains sequenced from a single sample in a study of cytomegalovirus exposure and HLA in healthy donors. It was with 60 Vbeta and 13 Jbeta primers that the PCR ran. Only in-frame clones appear in the TCRdb table, and some are missing; sequencing was by immunoSEQ multiplex PCR. The table records 180,000 or so clones, 82% of them present only once. Material: PBMCs. These receptors all come from a man aged 40-49 years in good health and CMV-seronegative.

The rearrangement links TRBV28 to TRBJ2-3; tentatively, D is TRBD2 (7 bases). The CDR3 contains 15 residues. V lost 3 bases and J lost 7, with 17 bases in between. The germline gives CDR1 MDHEN, CDR2 SYDVKM. The CDR3 protein is CASSLRGGAGNTQYF. CDR3 DNA: TGTGCCAGCAGTTTGAGGGGGGGAGCCGGCAATACGCAGTATTTT. Based on the CDR3 plus reference TRBV28 and TRBJ2-3, the full variable domain is DVKVTQSSRYLVKRTGEKVFLECVQDMDHENMFWYRQDPGLGLRLIYFSYDVKMKEKGDIPEGYSVSREKKERFSLILESASTNQTSMYLCASSLRGGAGNTQYFGPGTRLTVL.

Remarks on this clone: The same CDR3 can be traced to other DNA sequences in this sample. This chain links TRBV5-1 with TRBJ1-5; no firm D call. Deletions cut 1 base from V and 2 bases from J, with 4 bases between. The CDR3 is 13 amino acids. The germline V gene has CDR1 SGHRS and CDR2 YFSETQ. The CDR3 region has the DNA TGCGCCAGCAGCTTGCAGGGCAATCAGCCCCAGCATTTT. This sequence encodes CASSLQGNQPQHF.

This clone has only one observation. This chain links TRBV18 with TRBJ2-5; 10 nucleotides agree with TRBD1. The CDR3 has 15 amino acids. Germline V CDR1 and CDR2: KGHSH, LQKENI. Unmatched junction bases numbered 3, after V lost 1 base and J lost 4 bases. Here the CDR3 reads CASSPRQGAGETQYF. The CDR3 bases are TGTGCCAGCTCACCACGACAGGGGGCTGGAGAGACCCAGTACTTC.

This chain connects TRBV2 to TRBJ1-1; TRBD1 is a possible D gene (5 bases). The germline gives CDR1 SNHLY, CDR2 FYNNEI. The V and J ends lost 4 bases and 4 bases respectively, with 19 bases between them. CDR3 length: 16 residues. Here the CDR3 reads CASSARRAGWGTEAFF. In DNA form, the CDR3 reads TGTGCCAGCAGTGCCCGTAGGGCAGGGTGGGGCACTGAAGCTTTCTTT.